One sample yielded the 22 T cell receptor beta chains listed below, sequenced in a study of pediatric ulcerative colitis. Sequenced by immunoSEQ multiplex PCR; TCRdb stores in-frame clones only, minus some. The repertoire holds 30,000 to 40,000 clones, with roughly four fifths as singletons. Sequencing input: blood. These receptors originate from a boy younger than 18 with severe ulcerative colitis.

The chain has TRBV15 and TRBJ2-7; 7 nucleotides align to TRBD2. CDR3 length: 16 residues. Per the germline V gene, CDR1 is LNHNV and CDR2 is YYDKDF (reference sequence). V dropped 0 bases and J dropped 3; count of bases not matched to a gene: 8. DNA of the CDR3: TGTGCCACCAGCAGAGACTTCCAGGGCGGGGGCTACGAGCAGTACTTC. Protein product: CATSRDFQGGGYEQYF.

This clone appeared a few times. This rearrangement joins TRBV7-9 to TRBJ1-6; D gene ambiguous. The germline V and J ends were trimmed by 2 bases and 10 bases, with 15 bases remaining between them. The CDR3 has 15 residues. CDR1 and CDR2 (germline): SEHNR, FQNEAQ (reference sequence). CDR3 protein: CASSLQSGLGSPLHF. In DNA form, the CDR3 reads TGTGCCAGCAGCTTACAAAGCGGCTTAGGGTCACCCCTCCACTTT.

The chain uses TRBV5-1 and TRBJ2-1, with TRBD2 matching over 13 bases. CDR3 length: 15 amino acids. Germline assignment: CDR1 SGHRS and CDR2 YFSETQ. J gave up 9 bases and V 4 bases, and 7 bases lay outside the gene matches. The CDR3 is CASSRTSGGPVEQFF. In DNA form, the CDR3 reads TGCGCCAGCAGCCGGACTAGCGGGGGCCCGGTTGAGCAGTTCTTC.

The rearrangement links TRBV7-9 to TRBJ2-7, with 9 bases fitting TRBD1. V was clipped by 5 bases and J by 3 bases; unmatched bases: 5. This CDR3 region has 14 residues. The germline CDR1 and CDR2 sequences are SEHNR and FQNEAQ (reference sequence). In nucleotides, the CDR3 is TGTGCCAGCAGCCCCGGGACAGGGTTCTACGAGCAGTACTTC. This gives the protein CASSPGTGFYEQYF.

This clone was detected only a few times. The chain combines TRBV19 with TRBJ1-6; unclear D gene. Per germline, CDR1 LNHDA and CDR2 SQIVND (reference sequence). Deletions cut 7 bases from V and 7 bases from J, with 17 bases between. The length of the CDR3 is 15 residues. CDR3 sequence reads: CASTHRLVSNSPLHF. The CDR3 DNA is TGTGCCAGTACCCATCGACTGGTTTCAAATTCACCCCTCCACTTT. The whole variable domain, filled in from reference TRBV19 and TRBJ1-6, reads DGGITQSPKYLFRKEGQNVTLSCEQNLNHDAMYWYRQDPGQGLRLIYYSQIVNDFQKGDIAEGYSVSREKKESFPLTVTSAQKNPTAFYLCASTHRLVSNSPLHFGNGTRLTVT.

The V gene is TRBV6-6, the J gene TRBJ1-2; D might be TRBD1 (5 bases). Germline V gives CDR1 MNHNY, CDR2 SVGAGI (reference sequence). The CDR3 spans 13 residues. The germline V and J ends were trimmed by 4 bases and 8 bases, with 14 bases remaining between them. The CDR3 loop reads CASSLYGAGGYTF. The CDR3 DNA sequence: TGTGCCAGCAGTTTATACGGGGCGGGGGGCTACACCTTC.

The V gene is TRBV13, the J gene TRBJ1-6, with D hard to call. This CDR3 is built from 14 residues. The V end lost 2 bases, the J end lost 10 bases, and 12 bases lay between the germline ends. Germline assignment: CDR1 PRHDT and CDR2 FYEKMQ (reference sequence). The CDR3 spells CASSLFGLSSPLHF. The CDR3 DNA follows: TGTGCCAGCAGCTTATTCGGACTCAGCTCACCCCTCCACTTT.

The genes are TRBV5-6 and TRBJ1-2, with a weak D call TRBD1 (6 bases). Trimming took 4 bases from V and 2 from J, leaving 9 bases between them. There are 13 residues in the CDR3. CDR1 and CDR2 from the germline V gene are SGHDT and YYEEEE. The CDR3 reads CASSDRINYGYTF. Here the CDR3 DNA reads TGTGCCAGCAGCGACAGGATCAACTATGGCTACACCTTC.

The chain carries TRBV6-7 and TRBJ2-2; D uncertain. TRBV6-7 qualifies as an ORF whose function is uncertain. The germline V and J ends were trimmed by 4 bases and 0 bases, with 3 bases remaining between them. The CDR3 is 13 residues long. Here the CDR3 reads CASSFANTGELFF. Written as DNA, the CDR3 is TGTGCCAGCAGTTTCGCGAACACCGGGGAGCTGTTTTTT.

The V and J genes are TRBV18 and TRBJ1-2; tentatively, D is TRBD1 (6 bases). CDR1 and CDR2 from the germline V gene are KGHSH and LQKENI. The ends were cut back, 6 bases at V and 10 bases at J, with 12 bases in the middle. The CDR3 contains 11 residues. The CDR3 loop reads CASSLDRDYTF. The CDR3 region has the DNA TGTGCCAGCTCCCTGGACAGAGACTACACCTTC.

CDR3 sequence: CASSRQGAIGQPQHF. The CDR3 coding sequence is TGTGCCAGCAGCCGACAGGGGGCAATAGGTCAGCCCCAGCATTTT. The chain combines TRBV9 with TRBJ1-5, with 10 bases lining up with TRBD1. CDR1 is SGDLS, CDR2 YYNGEE, per germline. CDR3 length: 15 residues. After removal of 4 bases from V and 6 bases from J, the junction contained 7 bases not matched to a gene.

The chain employs TRBV19 and TRBJ1-1, with 11 bases aligning to TRBD1. V was clipped by 3 bases and J by 4 bases; unmatched bases: 7. Germline CDR1 and CDR2: LNHDA and SQIVND (reference sequence). This CDR3 comprises 16 residues. For the CDR3, the DNA is TGTGCCAGTAGTATCTCCGGGACAGGGGGAGGCACTGAAGCTTTCTTT. It is translated as CASSISGTGGGTEAFF.

This sequence joins TRBV5-6 and TRBJ2-5, with 7 bases matching TRBD2. This CDR3 has 14 amino acids. Germline lookup yields CDR1 SGHDT and CDR2 YYEEEE. With V trimmed by 5 bases and J by 1 base, 5 bases remained unmatched. This CDR3 is CASRVGTIQETQYF. CDR3 sequence (DNA): TGTGCCAGCAGGGTCGGGACTATCCAAGAGACCCAGTACTTC.

The chain combines TRBV29-1 with TRBJ1-3; D call uncertain. CDR3 length: 14 amino acids. CDR1 and CDR2 (germline): SQVTM, ANQGSEA. V lost 4 bases to trimming and J lost 2 bases, with 12 bases between them. The CDR3 bases are TGCAGCGTTGGGTCGGGCGTACCTGGAAACACCATATATTTT. Encoded protein: CSVGSGVPGNTIYF.

V is TRBV19 and J is TRBJ2-3; D is undetermined. Per the germline V gene, CDR1 is LNHDA and CDR2 is SQIVND (reference sequence). The CDR3 runs 14 residues. The V and J ends lost 5 bases and 0 bases respectively, with 9 bases between them. CDR3 residues: CASSLRLSTDTQYF. CDR3 DNA sequence: TGTGCCAGTAGTCTACGACTCAGCACAGATACGCAGTATTTT. The full variable domain, in which reference TRBV19 and TRBJ2-3 provide the parts outside the CDR3, is DGGITQSPKYLFRKEGQNVTLSCEQNLNHDAMYWYRQDPGQGLRLIYYSQIVNDFQKGDIAEGYSVSREKKESFPLTVTSAQKNPTAFYLCASSLRLSTDTQYFGPGTRLTVL.

The chain uses TRBV11-2 and TRBJ1-6, with D possibly being TRBD1 (6 bases). V lost 3 bases, J lost 10 bases, and 13 bases lay in between. The CDR3 is made up of 14 amino acids. The germline V gene encodes CDR1 SGHAT and CDR2 FQNNGV. This CDR3 reads CASSFPTGGSPLHF. CDR3 DNA sequence: TGTGCCAGCAGCTTCCCGACAGGCGGGTCACCCCTCCACTTT.

J is TRBJ1-1 and V is TRBV30, with D perhaps TRBD1 (6 bases). V lost 3 bases and J 4 bases, leaving 15 bases between the germline ends. The CDR3 is 14 amino acids. Germline V gene lookup returns CDR1 GTSNPN and CDR2 SVGIG (reference sequence). The CDR3 sequence is CAWSPNTGITEAFF. The CDR3, as DNA: TGTGCCTGGAGCCCAAACACAGGGATCACTGAAGCTTTCTTT.

Regarding this clone: The same CDR3 can be traced to other DNA sequences in this sample. The rearrangement joins TRBV10-3 to TRBJ1-4; D not certain. The germline V gene encodes CDR1 ENHRY and CDR2 SYGVKD. V lost 3 bases, J lost 5 bases, and 10 bases lay in between. The CDR3 extends over 14 amino acids. CDR3 residues: CAISEGSTNEKLFF. CDR3 DNA sequence: TGTGCCATCAGTGAAGGTAGTACAAATGAAAAACTGTTTTTT.

This clone has just one count. The chain links TRBV5-8 to TRBJ2-7; TRBD2 is a possible D gene (6 bases). Trimming cost V 4 bases and J 2 bases, with 13 bases left between them. The CDR3 length is 14 residues. The germline CDR1 and CDR2 sequences are SGHTS and YDEGEE. The CDR3 coding sequence is TGTGCCAGCAGCATCGGGACTTTCGCCTACGAGCAGTACTTC. This codes for CASSIGTFAYEQYF.

The sample holds one count of this clone. The chain has TRBV19 and TRBJ1-6; D not resolved. Germline lookup yields CDR1 LNHDA and CDR2 SQIVND (reference sequence). The V end was cut by 0 bases, the J end by 6 bases, with 6 bases between. CDR3 length: 14 amino acids. The CDR3 here is CASSIESSNSPLHF. The DNA for the CDR3 is TGTGCCAGTAGTATAGAGAGCAGTAATTCACCCCTCCACTTT.

The V call is TRBV6-7, the J call TRBJ2-4; D is unclear. TRBV6-7 is an ORF, with its function uncertain. The CDR3 length is 15 residues. V lost 0 bases and J 2 bases, leaving 8 bases between the germline ends. In DNA form, the CDR3 reads TGTGCCAGCAGTTACTCGTTGGGAACCAAAAACATTCAGTACTTC. Translation gives CASSYSLGTKNIQYF.

J is TRBJ2-5 and V is TRBV6-5; 10 bases line up with TRBD2. The CDR3 has 15 residues. The germline V gene has CDR1 MNHEY and CDR2 SVGAGI. The V and J ends lost 4 bases and 3 bases, in that order; junction bases with no gene match: 5. For the CDR3, the DNA is TGTGCCAGCAGTTGGGTGAGCGGGGGGGAAGAGACCCAGTACTTC. It translates to CASSWVSGGEETQYF.